This is a list of T cell receptor beta chains from one sample in a study of T cells in Graves' hyperthyroidism and ophthalmopathy. TCRdb re-derived calls from the multiplex PCR reads in MiXCR, one entry per CDR3 protein. The data hold more than 300,000 distinct CDR3 sequences, with approximately 17% observed a single time. The material sequenced was blood. These receptor sequences come from a woman aged 25 to 39 with Graves' hyperthyroidism that later progressed to Graves' ophthalmopathy. Both conserved end residues are part of each CDR3. Each record gives: J gene, D gene, V gene, clone size, CDR3 DNA, CDR3 protein. D genes are given only for firm matches. Clone size appears in some rows only: once, few, many, or a class for an expanded clone.

J gene: TRBJ2-5; D gene: -; V gene: TRBV2; clone size: few; CDR3 DNA: TGTGCCAGCAGTAGACCATTGCAAGAGACCCAGTACTTC; CDR3 protein: CASSRPLQETQYF
J gene: TRBJ1-1; D gene: -; V gene: TRBV28; clone size: few; CDR3 DNA: TGTGCCAGCAGCACCCCCTCGGGGATTGGGACTGAAGCTTTCTTT; CDR3 protein: CASSTPSGIGTEAFF
J gene: TRBJ2-1; D gene: -; V gene: TRBV10-3; clone size: many; CDR3 DNA: TGTGCCATCAGTGATCGGGCACCCCATGAGCAGTTCTTC; CDR3 protein: CAISDRAPHEQFF
J gene: TRBJ1-6; D gene: -; V gene: TRBV3-1; clone size: few; CDR3 DNA: TGTGCCAGCAGCCAAGATGGGCGGAACAATTCACCCCTCCACTTT; CDR3 protein: CASSQDGRNNSPLHF
J gene: TRBJ2-2; D gene: -; V gene: TRBV7-8; clone size: few; CDR3 DNA: TGTGCCAGCAGCTCCCTTCGGGGCTCGAGCACCGGGGAGCTGTTTTTT; CDR3 protein: CASSSLRGSSTGELFF
J gene: TRBJ2-1; D gene: TRBD1; V gene: TRBV19; clone size: -; CDR3 DNA: TGTGCCAGTATCCAGTATTGCAGACAGGGGGCGAGATCCAATGAGCAGTTCTTC; CDR3 protein: CASIQYCRQGARSNEQFF
J gene: TRBJ2-1; D gene: TRBD1; V gene: TRBV30; clone size: many; CDR3 DNA: TGTGCCTGGATTCAGGGGGCGCGGAATGAGCAGTTCTTC; CDR3 protein: CAWIQGARNEQFF
J gene: TRBJ2-7; D gene: TRBD2; V gene: TRBV4-1; clone size: few; CDR3 DNA: TGCGCCAGCAGCCAAGGTTCTAGAGCGGGAGCTGTAAACGAGCAGTACTTC; CDR3 protein: CASSQGSRAGAVNEQYF
J gene: TRBJ2-7; D gene: TRBD2; V gene: TRBV3-1; clone size: -; CDR3 DNA: TGTGCCAGCAGCCAAGAGAGTGAGGGACTAGCCCGAGAGCAGTACTTC; CDR3 protein: CASSQESEGLAREQYF
J gene: TRBJ2-1; D gene: TRBD2; V gene: TRBV9; clone size: -; CDR3 DNA: TGTGCCAGCAGCGTGAGGACTAGCGGGAGTGATGAGCAGTTCTTC; CDR3 protein: CASSVRTSGSDEQFF
J gene: TRBJ1-1; D gene: TRBD1; V gene: TRBV15; clone size: many; CDR3 DNA: TGTGCCACCAGCAGGTTGGACAGGGGGCTGACTGAAGCTTTCTTT; CDR3 protein: CATSRLDRGLTEAFF
J gene: TRBJ2-2; D gene: -; V gene: TRBV19; clone size: -; CDR3 DNA: TGTGCCAGTAGTATACGTCTGGCGAACACCGGGGAGCTGTTTTTT; CDR3 protein: CASSIRLANTGELFF
J gene: TRBJ2-7; D gene: TRBD1; V gene: TRBV7-9; clone size: -; CDR3 DNA: TGTGCCAGCAGTCCGGGACAGGGGGTCCTACCCTACGAGCAGTACTTC; CDR3 protein: CASSPGQGVLPYEQYF
J gene: TRBJ2-2; D gene: TRBD2; V gene: TRBV5-1; clone size: -; CDR3 DNA: TGCGCCAGCAGCACCGTCGCGCTAGCGGGAGGGACCGGGGAGCTGTTTTTT; CDR3 protein: CASSTVALAGGTGELFF
J gene: TRBJ2-2; D gene: -; V gene: TRBV27; clone size: -; CDR3 DNA: TGTGCCAGCAGTTTAAAAGGCACCGGGGAGCTGTTTTTT; CDR3 protein: CASSLKGTGELFF
J gene: TRBJ1-1; D gene: -; V gene: TRBV9; clone size: many; CDR3 DNA: TGTGCCAGCAGCCATAGCGCAGATCTAAAACCGACTACTGAAGCTTTCTTT; CDR3 protein: CASSHSADLKPTTEAFF
J gene: TRBJ1-4; D gene: -; V gene: TRBV5-5; clone size: few; CDR3 DNA: TGTGCCAGCAGCTTGGCTCACGTGAGTGAAAAACTGTTTTTT; CDR3 protein: CASSLAHVSEKLFF
J gene: TRBJ2-7; D gene: TRBD2; V gene: TRBV3-1; clone size: -; CDR3 DNA: TGTGCCAGCAGCCAAGAACTCCTGGCTAGCGGGGGCTACGAGCAGTACTTC; CDR3 protein: CASSQELLASGGYEQYF
J gene: TRBJ2-7; D gene: TRBD2; V gene: TRBV12-3/TRBV12-4; clone size: many; CDR3 DNA: TGTGCCAGCAGTTTATCGCAGGGAGGGCAGCAGTACTTC; CDR3 protein: CASSLSQGGQQYF
J gene: TRBJ1-4; D gene: TRBD1; V gene: TRBV12-3/TRBV12-4; clone size: many; CDR3 DNA: TGTGCCAGCAGCTACAGGGGGGAGGAAAAACTGTTTTTT; CDR3 protein: CASSYRGEEKLFF
J gene: TRBJ2-5; D gene: -; V gene: TRBV28; clone size: many; CDR3 DNA: TGTGCCAGCAGCGGGGAGACCCAGTACTTC; CDR3 protein: CASSGETQYF
J gene: TRBJ2-7; D gene: TRBD1; V gene: TRBV10-3; clone size: -; CDR3 DNA: TGTGCCATCAGTGAATCCCGGACAGGGGCCTCCTACGAGCAGTACTTC; CDR3 protein: CAISESRTGASYEQYF
J gene: TRBJ2-7; D gene: -; V gene: TRBV27; clone size: many; CDR3 DNA: TGTGCCAGCGGGCTCTCGGGGACTTACGAGCAGTACTTC; CDR3 protein: CASGLSGTYEQYF
J gene: TRBJ2-7; D gene: -; V gene: TRBV29-1; clone size: many; CDR3 DNA: TGCAGCGTTGCCGGCCAATGGTACGAGCAGTACTTC; CDR3 protein: CSVAGQWYEQYF
J gene: TRBJ1-3; D gene: -; V gene: TRBV18; clone size: -; CDR3 DNA: TGTGCCAGCTCACCAGGGTCCGTGCCATTCTCTGGAAACACCATATATTTT; CDR3 protein: CASSPGSVPFSGNTIYF
J gene: TRBJ1-6; D gene: -; V gene: TRBV3-1; clone size: few; CDR3 DNA: TGTGCCAGCAGCCAAGGAGGGGCCCCGAATTCACCCCTCCACTTT; CDR3 protein: CASSQGGAPNSPLHF
J gene: TRBJ2-1; D gene: TRBD1; V gene: TRBV11-1; clone size: many; CDR3 DNA: TGTGCCAGCAGCCCATGGACAGGGGGCTTAGAGCAGTTCTTC; CDR3 protein: CASSPWTGGLEQFF
J gene: TRBJ1-1; D gene: -; V gene: TRBV4-1; clone size: few; CDR3 DNA: TGCGCCAGCAGCCAAGTCGTGCTGATAGTGAACACTGAAGCTTTCTTT; CDR3 protein: CASSQVVLIVNTEAFF
J gene: TRBJ2-7; D gene: -; V gene: TRBV29-1; clone size: many; CDR3 DNA: TGCAGCGTTGAAGAGCCGGGACCCCTTAGTGCCGAGCAGTACTTC; CDR3 protein: CSVEEPGPLSAEQYF
J gene: TRBJ2-3; D gene: -; V gene: TRBV12-3/TRBV12-4; clone size: many; CDR3 DNA: TGTGCCAGCAGTTTAGCGCTTACGGGGGCAGATACGCAGTATTTT; CDR3 protein: CASSLALTGADTQYF
J gene: TRBJ2-1; D gene: TRBD2; V gene: TRBV6-5; clone size: -; CDR3 DNA: TGTGCCAGCAGTACTAGCGGGAGAGGCGATGAGCAGTTCTTC; CDR3 protein: CASSTSGRGDEQFF
J gene: TRBJ2-7; D gene: TRBD2; V gene: TRBV11-2; clone size: -; CDR3 DNA: TGTGCCAGCAGCTCCTCGAAGCGGGAGGGAAAACACGAGCAGTACTTC; CDR3 protein: CASSSSKREGKHEQYF
J gene: TRBJ1-1; D gene: -; V gene: TRBV12-5; clone size: many; CDR3 DNA: TGTGCTAGTGTCCCGACTGTCGGACAGTCAACTGGAGGAGCTTTCTTT; CDR3 protein: CASVPTVGQSTGGAFF
J gene: TRBJ1-2; D gene: -; V gene: TRBV7-9; clone size: -; CDR3 DNA: TGTGCCAGCAGCTTCAGCAGCCCAACTAACTATGGCTACACCTTC; CDR3 protein: CASSFSSPTNYGYTF
J gene: TRBJ2-7; D gene: -; V gene: TRBV25-1; clone size: -; CDR3 DNA: TGTGCCAGCAGTGAATATGGTCGCGCAGGATCCTACGAGCAGTACTTC; CDR3 protein: CASSEYGRAGSYEQYF
J gene: TRBJ2-4; D gene: TRBD1; V gene: TRBV7-9; clone size: few; CDR3 DNA: TGTGCCAGCAGCTCGACAGGGGCCGTAGCCAAAAACATTCAGTACTTC; CDR3 protein: CASSSTGAVAKNIQYF
J gene: TRBJ2-2; D gene: -; V gene: TRBV28; clone size: many; CDR3 DNA: TGTGCCAGCAGTTTACTTCCCGGGGAGCTGTTTTTT; CDR3 protein: CASSLLPGELFF
J gene: TRBJ2-5; D gene: -; V gene: TRBV28; clone size: many; CDR3 DNA: TGTGCCAGCAGCACAGGGTGGCGGGAGACCCAGTACTTC; CDR3 protein: CASSTGWRETQYF
J gene: TRBJ1-2; D gene: TRBD1; V gene: TRBV29-1; clone size: -; CDR3 DNA: TGCAGCGACGGGACAGGGGGCTCAATCGAAGGCTACACCTTC; CDR3 protein: CSDGTGGSIEGYTF
J gene: TRBJ1-2; D gene: -; V gene: TRBV6-1; clone size: many; CDR3 DNA: TGTGCCAGCAGTGAAAGGGCGGGGGACGGCTACACCTTC; CDR3 protein: CASSERAGDGYTF
J gene: TRBJ2-7; D gene: -; V gene: TRBV5-5; clone size: few; CDR3 DNA: TGTGCCAGCAGCGGTACCGGGACAAGACACGAGCAGTACTTC; CDR3 protein: CASSGTGTRHEQYF
J gene: TRBJ2-3; D gene: TRBD2; V gene: TRBV11-2; clone size: many; CDR3 DNA: TGTGCCAGCAGCCTACTAGCGGGAGCCGCAGATACGCAGTATTTT; CDR3 protein: CASSLLAGAADTQYF
J gene: TRBJ2-7; D gene: -; V gene: TRBV5-1; clone size: many; CDR3 DNA: TGCGCCAGCACCACTACCGGGTCCTGGGACGAGCAGTACTTC; CDR3 protein: CASTTTGSWDEQYF
J gene: TRBJ1-3; D gene: TRBD1; V gene: TRBV10-3; clone size: many; CDR3 DNA: TGTGCCATCAGTGAAATCCCGGGACAGGGAATGGTGGTCTCTGGAAACACCATATATTTT; CDR3 protein: CAISEIPGQGMVVSGNTIYF
J gene: TRBJ1-4; D gene: -; V gene: TRBV19; clone size: many; CDR3 DNA: TGTGCCACGACTGAGCGTAGTTCAACTAATGAAAAACTGTTTTTT; CDR3 protein: CATTERSSTNEKLFF
J gene: TRBJ1-5; D gene: -; V gene: TRBV12-3/TRBV12-4; clone size: many; CDR3 DNA: TGTGCCAGCAGTCAAACTCAGGGGAATCAGCCCCAGCATTTT; CDR3 protein: CASSQTQGNQPQHF
J gene: TRBJ1-5; D gene: -; V gene: TRBV6-1; clone size: many; CDR3 DNA: TGTGCCAGCAGTGAACTGCCTCATCAGCCCCAGCATTTT; CDR3 protein: CASSELPHQPQHF
J gene: TRBJ1-2; D gene: -; V gene: TRBV20-1; clone size: many; CDR3 DNA: TGCAGTGCTAGAGATTCGCAGACCTATGGCTACACCTTC; CDR3 protein: CSARDSQTYGYTF
J gene: TRBJ2-2; D gene: -; V gene: TRBV24-1; clone size: many; CDR3 DNA: TGTGCCACCAGTGCCAGGGGGGTTCCTCGGGACACCGGGGAGCTGTTTTTT; CDR3 protein: CATSARGVPRDTGELFF